This TCR beta chain was recovered during a study of sequential checkpoint blockade in melanoma. Study context: Maintenance nivolumab came after either treatment sequence.

The treatment: randomized to nivolumab then ipilimumab (arm A) or the reverse (arm B). This clone was observed a single time. The germline CDR1 and CDR2 sequences are MDHEN and SYDVKM. The CDR3 sequence is 17 residues long. V shed 3 bases, J shed 2 bases, and the junction held 11 bases outside the gene matches. The repertoire was sequenced with immunoSEQ multiplex PCR; TCRdb's copy has only in-frame clones and lacks some. This sample has about 3,700 clones, with more than 45% found just once. The input for sequencing was CD8+ T cells sorted from blood (inferred from file names), taken from a patient given nivolumab and ipilimumab in sequence. The chain recombines TRBV28 with TRBJ2-7; 9 bases are a match to TRBD1. This clonotype was sampled from a human donor with melanoma. CDR3 DNA: TGTGCCAGCAGTTTCCTAGGGACAGGGTCAAGAGCCTACGAGCAGTACTTC. This codes for CASSFLGTGSRAYEQYF.